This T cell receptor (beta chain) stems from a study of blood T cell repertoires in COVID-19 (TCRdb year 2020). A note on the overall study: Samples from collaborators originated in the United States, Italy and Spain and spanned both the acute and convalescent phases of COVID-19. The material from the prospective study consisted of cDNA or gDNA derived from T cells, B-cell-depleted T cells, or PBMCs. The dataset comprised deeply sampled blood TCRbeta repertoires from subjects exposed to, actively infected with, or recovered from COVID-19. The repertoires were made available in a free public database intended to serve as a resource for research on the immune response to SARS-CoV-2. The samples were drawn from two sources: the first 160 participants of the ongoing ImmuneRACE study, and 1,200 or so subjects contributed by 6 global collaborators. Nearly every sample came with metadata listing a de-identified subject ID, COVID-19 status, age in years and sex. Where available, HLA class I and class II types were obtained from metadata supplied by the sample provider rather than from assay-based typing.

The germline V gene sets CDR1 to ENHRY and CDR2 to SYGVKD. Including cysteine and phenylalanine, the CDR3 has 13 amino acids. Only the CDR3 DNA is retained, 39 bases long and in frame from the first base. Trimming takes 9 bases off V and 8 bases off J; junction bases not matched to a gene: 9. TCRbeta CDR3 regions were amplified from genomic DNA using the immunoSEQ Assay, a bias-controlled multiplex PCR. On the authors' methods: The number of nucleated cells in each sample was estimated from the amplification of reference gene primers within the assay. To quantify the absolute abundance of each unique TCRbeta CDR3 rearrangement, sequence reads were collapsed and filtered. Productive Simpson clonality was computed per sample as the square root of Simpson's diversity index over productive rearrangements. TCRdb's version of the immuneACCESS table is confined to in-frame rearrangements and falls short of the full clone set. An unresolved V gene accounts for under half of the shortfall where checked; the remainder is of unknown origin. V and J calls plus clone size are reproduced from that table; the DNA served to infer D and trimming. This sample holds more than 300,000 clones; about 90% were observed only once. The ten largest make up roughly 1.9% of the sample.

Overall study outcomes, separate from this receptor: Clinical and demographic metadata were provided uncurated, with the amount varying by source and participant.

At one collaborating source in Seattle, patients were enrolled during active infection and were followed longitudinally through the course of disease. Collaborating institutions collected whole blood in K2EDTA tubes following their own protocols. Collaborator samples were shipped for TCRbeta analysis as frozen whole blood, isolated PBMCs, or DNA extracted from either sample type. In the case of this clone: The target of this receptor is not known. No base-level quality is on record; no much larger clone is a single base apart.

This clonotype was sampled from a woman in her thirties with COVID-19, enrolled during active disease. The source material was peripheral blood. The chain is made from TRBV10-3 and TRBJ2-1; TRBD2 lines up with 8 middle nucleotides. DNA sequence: TGTGCCATTTCCCCGGGGGGGCGCGATGAGCAGTTCTTC. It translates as CAISPGGRDEQFF.